The 15 T cell receptor beta chains given below trace back to one sample, sequenced in a study of blood T cell repertoires in COVID-19 (TCRdb year 2020). Preparation of the library involved the immunoSEQ multiplex PCR assay. TCRdb provides this immuneACCESS table in a form limited to in-frame rearrangements. Some clones are lacking; in checked studies, under half of them reflect an unresolved V gene, and why the rest are absent is not known. The sample table holds 200,000 to 250,000 clones, of which 86% were seen once. The ten most abundant clones make up approximately 6% of the sample. Sequencing was performed on peripheral blood. Receptor source: a man older than 75 with acute or convalescent COVID-19.

CDR3 sequence (DNA): TGCGCCAGCAAACAACAAAGACAGGGGTCCTACAATGAGCAGTTCTTC. Protein product: CASKQQRQGSYNEQFF. The chain has TRBV4-1 and TRBJ2-1, with 8 bases matching TRBD1. V dropped 7 bases and J dropped 1; count of bases not matched to a gene: 9. CDR1 MGHRA and CDR2 YSYEKL come from the germline V gene. CDR3 length: 16 residues.

This clone was picked up one time. The chain has TRBV4-1 and TRBJ1-5; tentatively, D is TRBD1 (5 bases). CDR1 is MGHRA and CDR2 is YSYEKL in the germline V gene. This CDR3 contains 15 residues. Trimming took off 5 bases at V and 2 bases at J, with 13 bases between the two ends. CDR3 in amino acids: CASSSSWGGNQPQHF. CDR3 DNA sequence: TGCGCCAGCAGCTCGAGTTGGGGGGGCAATCAGCCCCAGCATTTT.

This chain's CDR3 is CATAPTAGNTIYF. For the CDR3, the DNA is TGTGCCACCGCCCCGACAGCTGGAAACACCATATATTTT. This chain links TRBV12-3 or TRBV12-4 with TRBJ1-3; maybe TRBD1 (5 bases). V gave up 10 bases and J gave up 2 bases, with 12 bases separating them. CDR3 length: 13 residues.

The chain couples TRBV7-9 to TRBJ2-3; 8 nucleotides match TRBD1. The junction had 8 bases not matched to a gene; V was cut back by 5 bases and J by 4 bases. The CDR3 is 15 amino acids. From germline, CDR1 is SEHNR and CDR2 FQNEAQ (reference sequence). The CDR3 protein is CASSPRTGYPDTQYF. CDR3 DNA: TGTGCCAGCAGCCCGCGGACAGGGTATCCAGATACGCAGTATTTT.

This clone has just one count. V is TRBV5-4 and J is TRBJ2-6; 9 nucleotides agree with TRBD1. The V gene's germline CDR1 is SGHNT and CDR2 YYREEE (reference sequence). The CDR3 consists of 17 residues. V gave up 4 bases and J gave up 2 bases; unmatched junction bases: 7. The CDR3 loop is CASSPSRQGAGANVLTF. The CDR3 DNA sequence: TGTGCCAGCAGCCCTTCCAGACAGGGGGCTGGGGCCAACGTCCTGACTTTC.

The J gene is TRBJ2-1, the V gene TRBV5-1; 8 nucleotides align to TRBD1. The ends lost 0 bases at V and 7 bases at J; junction bases unmatched: 9. Germline values: CDR1 SGHRS, CDR2 YFSETQ. The CDR3 is 16 amino acids. The chain's CDR3 is CASSLGMDRARNEQFF. The CDR3 DNA follows: TGCGCCAGCAGCTTGGGGATGGACAGGGCCAGGAATGAGCAGTTCTTC.

This clone was observed a single time. The V call is TRBV16, the J call TRBJ1-2; the match to TRBD1 covers 8 bases. The trim removed 1 base at V and 6 bases at J, leaving 10 bases unmatched. Germline CDR1 and CDR2: KGHSY and FQNENV. CDR3 length equals 16 residues. As DNA, the CDR3 is TGTGCCAGCAGCCAATTCCAGGGACAGGCTACGGATGGCTACACCTTC. Translation: CASSQFQGQATDGYTF.

This clone was counted once. The J gene is TRBJ2-3, the V gene TRBV7-9; 9 bases align to TRBD2. Losses at the gene ends were 1 base for V and 4 bases for J; bases not matched to a gene: 6. CDR3 size: 16 residues. Germline assignment: CDR1 SEHNR and CDR2 FQNEAQ (reference sequence). Here the CDR3 reads CASSLGASGKADTQYF. CDR3 in DNA: TGTGCCAGCAGCTTAGGGGCTAGCGGGAAGGCAGATACGCAGTATTTT.

The chain joins TRBV4-1 to TRBJ1-5, with 7 bases matching TRBD1. V trimming: 0 bases; J trimming: 1 base; junction bases outside the gene matches: 6. The CDR3 is 17 residues long. Germline lookup yields CDR1 MGHRA and CDR2 YSYEKL. The CDR3 loop reads CASSQDRARGSNQPQHF. For the CDR3, the DNA is TGCGCCAGCAGCCAAGATCGCGCCAGGGGGAGCAATCAGCCCCAGCATTTT.

CDR3 in amino acids: CASGLVQLAGGPNEQFF. The CDR3 nucleotides are TGTGCTAGTGGTTTGGTACAGCTGGCGGGAGGGCCGAATGAGCAGTTCTTC. V is TRBV12-5 and J is TRBJ2-1; TRBD2 matches 9 bases. The V and J ends lost 0 bases and 7 bases, in that order; junction bases with no gene match: 10. Germline CDR1 is LGHNT and CDR2 is FRNRAP. The CDR3 is 17 residues long. The entire variable domain, with the rest obtained from reference TRBV12-5 and TRBJ2-1, is as follows: DARVTQTPRHKVTEMGQEVTMRCQPILGHNTVFWYRQTMMQGLELLAYFRNRAPLDDSGMPKDRFSAEMPDATLATLKIQPSEPRDSAVYFCASGLVQLAGGPNEQFFGPGTRLTVL.

This sequence joins TRBV6-6 and TRBJ2-1; 11 positions agree with TRBD2. Germline V lookup: CDR1 MNHNY, CDR2 SVGAGI (reference sequence). This CDR3 is 15 amino acids long. Trimming cost V 6 bases and J 7 bases; bases outside gene matches: 8. Here the CDR3 reads CASRDSGRGSNEQFF. CDR3 nucleotides: TGTGCCAGCAGAGATAGCGGGAGGGGCTCGAATGAGCAGTTCTTC.

The V and J genes are TRBV6-1 and TRBJ2-2; 9 nucleotides line up with TRBD2. This CDR3 contains 16 residues. V shed 2 bases, J shed 4 bases, and the junction held 5 bases outside the gene matches. The V gene's germline CDR1 is MNHNS and CDR2 SASEGT. The CDR3 coding sequence is TGTGCCAGCAGTGAACTTAGCGGGAGCGGCACCGGGGAGCTGTTTTTT. Translating gives CASSELSGSGTGELFF.

This clone was seen just once. The chain has TRBV3-1 (or the pseudogene TRBV3-2) and TRBJ1-4, with TRBD1 matching 7 bases. The CDR3 totals 15 residues. Germline V gene data show CDR1 as LGHDT and CDR2 as YNNKEL (reference sequence). J gave up 3 bases and V 4 bases, and 5 bases lay outside the gene matches. In DNA form, the CDR3 reads TGTGCCAGCAGCCCCGGACAGGTGGCTAATGAAAAACTGTTTTTT. Protein: CASSPGQVANEKLFF.

The table lists this clone with a few counts. The rearrangement joins TRBV6-5 to TRBJ2-7; possible D gene TRBD2, 6 bases. Germline CDR1 is MNHEY and CDR2 is SVGAGI. CDR3 length: 14 residues. V shed 9 bases and J shed 0 bases, with 15 bases lying between them. This chain's CDR3 is CARDLARSSYEQYV. CDR3 in DNA: TGTGCCAGGGACCTAGCGCGGAGCTCCTACGAGCAGTACGTC.

As DNA, the CDR3 is TGTGCCAGCAGCCCACGGACTAGCCCTACCGGGGAGCTGTTTTTT. Protein product: CASSPRTSPTGELFF. The chain couples TRBV7-2 to TRBJ2-2, with 8 bases matching TRBD2. The CDR3 contains 15 residues. V was clipped by 5 bases and J by 5 bases; unmatched bases: 7. The germline CDR1 and CDR2 sequences are SGHTA and FQGNSA.